This T cell receptor beta chain was sequenced in a study of spatial heterogeneity in lung cancer. Using its own MiXCR run on the 5' RACE reads, TCRdb lists one record per CDR3 protein. The sample holds several thousand distinct CDR3 sequences; about 8.2% are singletons and the top ten take around 20%. As to time point: sample taken at primary tumor resection. By proportion, this clonotype is medium-sized. This CDR3 region has 12 residues. The germline V gene has CDR1 SEHNR and CDR2 FQNEAQ (reference sequence). V lost 1 base and J lost 8, with 8 bases in between. The chain combines TRBV7-9 with TRBJ1-1; D unresolved. The sequence came from a female donor with early-stage non-small cell lung cancer. The source was normal lung tissue next to the tumor, collected at surgery. CDR3 region: CASSLGTGEAFF. The CDR3 coding sequence is TGTGCCAGCAGCTTAGGAACGGGAGAAGCTTTCTTT.